This passage covers 4 T cell receptor beta chains from one sample sequenced in a study of blood T cell repertoires in COVID-19 (TCRdb year 2020). The library relied on the immunoSEQ multiplex PCR assay. TCRdb obtained this table from immuneACCESS and retained in-frame rearrangements with V and J assigned. These tables miss some clones; where compared with another copy, unresolved V genes account for less than half of the shortfall, and the remainder is unexplained. Here the sample has around 53,000 clones; 77% occur a single time. The ten largest clones take up around 45% of the sample. Sequencing input: peripheral blood. The receptors stem from a man aged 70 or older with active or convalescent COVID-19.

This clone was observed a single time. The chain recombines TRBV24-1 with TRBJ2-5; a possible D gene is TRBD1 (5 bases). V was pared by 10 bases and J by 0 bases, with 14 bases between. The CDR3 sequence is 14 residues long. Germline CDR1 reads KGHDR; CDR2 reads SFDVKD. CDR3 amino acids: CATKGPLDQETQYF. The CDR3 nucleotides read TGTGCCACGAAGGGGCCCCTCGACCAAGAGACCCAGTACTTC.

In DNA form, the CDR3 reads TGTGCCAGTAGTACTGGGACAGGGGGATACGAGCAGTACTTC. Translated: CASSTGTGGYEQYF. The V gene is TRBV19, the J gene TRBJ2-7; 11 bases fit TRBD1. Trimming took 4 bases from V and 4 from J; bases not matched to a gene: 3. CDR3 length: 14 residues. Germline V gene data show CDR1 as LNHDA and CDR2 as SQIVND (reference sequence).

This clone is a singleton in its sample. The V gene is TRBV15, the J gene TRBJ1-3; 8 positions agree with TRBD1. CDR3 length: 15 amino acids. Trimming took 3 bases from V and 0 from J; bases not matched to a gene: 1. Germline loops: CDR1 LNHNV, CDR2 YYDKDF (reference sequence). The CDR3 region is CATSRDRDSGNTIYF. CDR3 nucleotide sequence: TGTGCCACCAGCAGGGACAGGGACTCTGGAAACACCATATATTTT.

The CDR3 region is CASSPGTGGQQPQHF. Here the CDR3 DNA reads TGTGCCAGTAGTCCCGGGACAGGGGGCCAACAGCCCCAGCATTTT. The gene calls are TRBV19 and TRBJ1-5; 12 bases agree with TRBD1. The V gene end was trimmed by 5 bases and the J gene end by 7 bases; junction bases not matched to a gene: 6. This CDR3 comprises 15 residues. CDR1 and CDR2 from the germline V gene are LNHDA and SQIVND (reference sequence).